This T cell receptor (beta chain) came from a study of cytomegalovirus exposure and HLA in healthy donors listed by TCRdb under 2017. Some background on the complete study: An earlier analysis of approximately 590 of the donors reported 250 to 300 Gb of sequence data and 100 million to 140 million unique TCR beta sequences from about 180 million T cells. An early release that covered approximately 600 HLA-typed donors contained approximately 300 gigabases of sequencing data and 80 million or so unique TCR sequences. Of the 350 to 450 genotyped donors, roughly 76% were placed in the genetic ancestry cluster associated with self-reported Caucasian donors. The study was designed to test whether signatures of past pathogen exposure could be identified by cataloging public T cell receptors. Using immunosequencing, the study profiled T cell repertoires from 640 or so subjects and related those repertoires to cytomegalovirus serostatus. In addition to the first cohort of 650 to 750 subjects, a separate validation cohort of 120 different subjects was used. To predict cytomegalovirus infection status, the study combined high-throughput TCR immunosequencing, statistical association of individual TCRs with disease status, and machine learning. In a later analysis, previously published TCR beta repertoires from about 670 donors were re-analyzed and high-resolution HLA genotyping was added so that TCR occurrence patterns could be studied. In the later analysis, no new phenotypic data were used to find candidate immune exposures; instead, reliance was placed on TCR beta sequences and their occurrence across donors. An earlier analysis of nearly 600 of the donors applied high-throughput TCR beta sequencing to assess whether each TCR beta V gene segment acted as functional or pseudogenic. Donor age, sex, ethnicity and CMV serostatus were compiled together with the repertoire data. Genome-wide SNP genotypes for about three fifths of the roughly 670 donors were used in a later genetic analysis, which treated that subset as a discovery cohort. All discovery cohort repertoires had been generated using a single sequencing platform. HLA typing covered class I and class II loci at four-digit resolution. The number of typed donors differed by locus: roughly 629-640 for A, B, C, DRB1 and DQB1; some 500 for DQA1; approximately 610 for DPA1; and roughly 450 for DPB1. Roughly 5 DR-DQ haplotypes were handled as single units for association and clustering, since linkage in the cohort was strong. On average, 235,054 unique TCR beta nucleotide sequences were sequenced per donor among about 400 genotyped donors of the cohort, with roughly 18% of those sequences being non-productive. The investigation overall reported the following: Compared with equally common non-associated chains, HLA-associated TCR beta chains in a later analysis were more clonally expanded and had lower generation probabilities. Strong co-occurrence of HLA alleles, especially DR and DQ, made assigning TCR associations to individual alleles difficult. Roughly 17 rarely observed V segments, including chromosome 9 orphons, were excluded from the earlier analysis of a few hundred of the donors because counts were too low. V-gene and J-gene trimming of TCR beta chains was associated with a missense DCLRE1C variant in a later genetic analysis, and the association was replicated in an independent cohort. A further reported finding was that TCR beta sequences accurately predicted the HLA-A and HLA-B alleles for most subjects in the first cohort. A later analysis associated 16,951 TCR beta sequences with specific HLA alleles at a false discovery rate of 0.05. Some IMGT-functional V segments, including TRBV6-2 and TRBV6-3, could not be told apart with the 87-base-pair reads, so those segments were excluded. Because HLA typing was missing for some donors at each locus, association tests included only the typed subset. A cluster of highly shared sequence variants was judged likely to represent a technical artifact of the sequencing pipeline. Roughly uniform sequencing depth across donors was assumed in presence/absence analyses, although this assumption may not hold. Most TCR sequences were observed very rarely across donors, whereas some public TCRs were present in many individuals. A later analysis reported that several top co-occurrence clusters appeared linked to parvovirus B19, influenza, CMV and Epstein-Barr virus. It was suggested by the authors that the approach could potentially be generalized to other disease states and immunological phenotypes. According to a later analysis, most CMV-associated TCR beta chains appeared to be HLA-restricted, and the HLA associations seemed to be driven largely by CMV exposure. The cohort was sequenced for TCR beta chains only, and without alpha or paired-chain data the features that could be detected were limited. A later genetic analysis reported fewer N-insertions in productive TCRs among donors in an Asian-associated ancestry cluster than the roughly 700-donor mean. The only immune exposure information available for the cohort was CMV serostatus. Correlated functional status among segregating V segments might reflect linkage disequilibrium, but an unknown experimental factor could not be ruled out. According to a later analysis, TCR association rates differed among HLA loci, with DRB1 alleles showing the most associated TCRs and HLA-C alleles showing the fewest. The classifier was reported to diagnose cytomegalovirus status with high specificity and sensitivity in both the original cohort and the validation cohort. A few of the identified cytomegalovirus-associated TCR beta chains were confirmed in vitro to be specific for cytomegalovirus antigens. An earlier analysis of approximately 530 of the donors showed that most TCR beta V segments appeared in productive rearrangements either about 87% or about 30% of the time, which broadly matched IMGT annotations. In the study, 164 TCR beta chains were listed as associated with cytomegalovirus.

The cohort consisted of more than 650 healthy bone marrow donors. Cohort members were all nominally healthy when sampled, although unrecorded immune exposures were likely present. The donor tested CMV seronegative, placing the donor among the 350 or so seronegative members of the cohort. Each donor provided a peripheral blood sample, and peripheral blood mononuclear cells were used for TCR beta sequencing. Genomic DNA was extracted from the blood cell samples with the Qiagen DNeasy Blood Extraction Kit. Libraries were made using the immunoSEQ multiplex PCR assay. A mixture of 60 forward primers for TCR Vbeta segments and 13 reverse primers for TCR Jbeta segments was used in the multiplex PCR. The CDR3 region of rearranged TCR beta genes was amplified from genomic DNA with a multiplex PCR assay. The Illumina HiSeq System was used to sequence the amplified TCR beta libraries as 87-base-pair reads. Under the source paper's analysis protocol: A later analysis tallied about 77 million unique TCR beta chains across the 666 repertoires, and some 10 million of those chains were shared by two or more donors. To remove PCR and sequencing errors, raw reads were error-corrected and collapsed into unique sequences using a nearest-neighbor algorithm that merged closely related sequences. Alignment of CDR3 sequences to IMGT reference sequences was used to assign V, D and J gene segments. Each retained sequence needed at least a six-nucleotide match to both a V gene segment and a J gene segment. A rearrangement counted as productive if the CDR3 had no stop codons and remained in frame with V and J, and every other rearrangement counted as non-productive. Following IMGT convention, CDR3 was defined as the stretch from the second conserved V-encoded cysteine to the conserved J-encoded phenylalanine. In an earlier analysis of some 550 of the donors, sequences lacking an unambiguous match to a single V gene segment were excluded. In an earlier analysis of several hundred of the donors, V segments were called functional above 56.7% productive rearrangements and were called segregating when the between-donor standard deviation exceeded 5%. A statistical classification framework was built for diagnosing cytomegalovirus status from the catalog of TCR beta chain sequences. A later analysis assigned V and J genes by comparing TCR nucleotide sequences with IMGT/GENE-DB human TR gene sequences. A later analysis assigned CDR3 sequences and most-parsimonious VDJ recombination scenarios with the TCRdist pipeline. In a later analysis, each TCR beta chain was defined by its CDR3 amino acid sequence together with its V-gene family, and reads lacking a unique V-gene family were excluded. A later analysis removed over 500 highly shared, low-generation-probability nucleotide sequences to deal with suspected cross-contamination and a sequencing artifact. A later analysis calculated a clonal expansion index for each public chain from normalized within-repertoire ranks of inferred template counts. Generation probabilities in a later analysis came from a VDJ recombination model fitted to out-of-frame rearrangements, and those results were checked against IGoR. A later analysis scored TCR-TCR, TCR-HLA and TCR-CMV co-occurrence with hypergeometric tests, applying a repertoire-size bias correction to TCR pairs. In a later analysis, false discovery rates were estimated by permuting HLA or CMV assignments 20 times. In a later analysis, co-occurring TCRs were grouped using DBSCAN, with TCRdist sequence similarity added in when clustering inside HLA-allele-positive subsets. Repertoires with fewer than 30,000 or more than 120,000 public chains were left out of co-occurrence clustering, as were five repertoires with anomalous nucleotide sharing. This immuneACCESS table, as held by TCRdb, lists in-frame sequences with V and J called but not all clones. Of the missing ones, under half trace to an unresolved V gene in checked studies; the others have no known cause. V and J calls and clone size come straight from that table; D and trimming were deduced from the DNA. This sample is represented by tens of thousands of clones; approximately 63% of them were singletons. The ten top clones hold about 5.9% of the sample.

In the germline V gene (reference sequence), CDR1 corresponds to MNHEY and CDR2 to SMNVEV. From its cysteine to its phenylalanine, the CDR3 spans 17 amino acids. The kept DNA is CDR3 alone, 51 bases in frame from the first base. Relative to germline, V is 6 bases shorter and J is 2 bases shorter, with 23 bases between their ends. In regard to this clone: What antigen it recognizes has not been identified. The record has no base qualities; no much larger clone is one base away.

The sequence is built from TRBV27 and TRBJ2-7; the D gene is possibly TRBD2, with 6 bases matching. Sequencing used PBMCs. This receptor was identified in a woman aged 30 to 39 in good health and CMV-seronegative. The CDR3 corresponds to CASSPGRGRGITYEQYF. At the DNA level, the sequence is TGTGCCAGCAGCCCCGGACGCGGACGGGGGATTACCTACGAGCAGTACTTC.